This T cell receptor (beta chain) was obtained from a study of T cells in Graves' hyperthyroidism and ophthalmopathy. This clonotype was counted many times. Its antigen remains unknown. Broader study findings: In the analysis, a 13 V-J model separated ophthalmopathy from stable hyperthyroidism.

The investigators amplified TCR beta CDR3 regions from RNA transcripts. TCR CDR3 underwent first-round RT-PCR with the HTBI primer set. MiXCR was run by TCRdb on the multiplex PCR reads, yielding one entry per CDR3 protein. The table records about 150,000 distinct CDR3 sequences, 22% of them present only once. Patients having uncontrolled infection, another autoimmune disease, pregnancy or lactation were not included. Germline assignment: CDR1 DFQATT and CDR2 SNEGSKA (reference sequence). Between the trimmed V and J ends, which lost 4 bases and 6 bases, there was a span of 18 bases. CDR3 length: 15 residues.

The genes are TRBV20-1 and TRBJ1-4; a possible D gene is TRBD1 (5 bases). The sequence was collected from a woman between 45 and 60 years old with Graves' hyperthyroidism that later progressed to Graves' ophthalmopathy. Sequencing was done on a sample of blood. CDR3 in DNA: TGCAGTGCTACCCCAGGGAATGGGCCCCATGAAAAACTGTTTTTT. Protein: CSATPGNGPHEKLFF.